The 18 T cell receptor beta chains presented below share a single source sample, sequenced in a study of vaccination and CD4 T cells after COVID-19. Indicated treatment: 10-day PBMC culture with coronavirus spike peptide pools or control peptides (ViraFEST assay). An Oncomine TCR Beta short-read assay was used to sequence the DNA from cultured CD4+ T cells. TCRdb passed the PCR reads through MiXCR, listing each CDR3 protein once. Among about 12,000 distinct CDR3 sequences listed, 40% to 50% were seen once. Antigens for these TCRs are unknown. Specimen: CD4+ T cells from blood, cultured in vitro. Receptors were obtained from a human donor who had recovered from COVID-19.

V is TRBV27 and J is TRBJ1-5, with 9 nucleotides matching TRBD1. In germline, CDR1 is MNHEY, CDR2 SMNVEV (reference sequence). This CDR3 has 14 residues. J gave up 6 bases and V 6 bases, and 6 bases lay outside the gene matches. The CDR3 bases are TGTGCCAGCAGATCCGGACAGGGGTCTCAGCCCCAGCATTTT. It encodes CASRSGQGSQPQHF.

The J gene is TRBJ1-1, the V gene TRBV5-8, with a tentative D call TRBD1 (5 bases). There are 14 residues in the CDR3. V gave up 4 bases and J gave up 3 bases, with 13 bases separating them. Germline assignment: CDR1 SGHTS and CDR2 YDEGEE. The CDR3 loop is CASSMGRSYTEAFF. For the CDR3, the DNA is TGTGCCAGCAGCATGGGACGGAGTTACACTGAAGCTTTCTTT. Filled out from reference TRBV5-8 and TRBJ1-1, the complete variable domain reads EAGVTQSPTHLIKTRGQQATLRCSPISGHTSVYWYQQALGLGLQFLLWYDEGEERNRGNFPPRFSGRQFPNYSSELNVNALELEDSALYLCASSMGRSYTEAFFGQGTRLTVV.

The chain uses TRBV6-2 or TRBV6-3 and TRBJ1-2; D possibly corresponds to TRBD1 (6 bases). Looked up from germline, CDR1 is MNHEY and CDR2 is SVGEGT. The CDR3 has 14 residues. V lost 2 bases and J lost 4, with 11 bases in between. CDR3 bases: TGTGCCAGCAGTTACGCAGGGGAGGCCTATGGCTACACCTTC. Translated: CASSYAGEAYGYTF.

The chain carries TRBV30 and TRBJ2-3; TRBD2 is a possible D gene (6 bases). The CDR3 length is 13 residues. Trimming removed 8 bases from V and 3 bases from J, with 15 bases in between. Germline loops: CDR1 GTSNPN, CDR2 SVGIG (reference sequence). CDR3 nucleotides: TGTGCCGGCGGGACCCACGGGACAGATACGCAGTATTTT. It is translated as CAGGTHGTDTQYF.

This clonotype was recorded a few times. The CDR3 bases are TGCAGTGCGATCGCGACTAGCGGGAGGGACAAAGCGTACGAGCAGTACTTC. Protein product: CSAIATSGRDKAYEQYF. This chain uses TRBV20-1 with TRBJ2-7, with 14 bases aligning to TRBD2. The V gene end was trimmed by 6 bases and the J gene end by 4 bases; junction bases not matched to a gene: 14. The CDR3 runs to 17 residues. Germline V lookup: CDR1 DFQATT, CDR2 SNEGSKA (reference sequence).

In its sample, this clonotype was seen a few times. The rearrangement links TRBV28 to TRBJ1-1; D gene uncertain. The CDR3 contains 13 residues. The V end was cut by 6 bases, the J end by 2 bases, with 10 bases between. Germline assignment: CDR1 MDHEN and CDR2 SYDVKM. The CDR3 loop reads CASRGFGNTEAFF. The CDR3 DNA reads TGTGCCAGCAGGGGTTTCGGCAACACTGAAGCTTTCTTT.

This sequence joins TRBV6-8 and TRBJ1-6, with D uncertain. V lost 6 bases, J lost 2 bases, and 20 bases lay in between. Germline CDR1 reads MNHGY; CDR2 reads SAAAGT. The CDR3 covers 18 residues. The CDR3 DNA reads as TGTGCCAGCAGGGGCCCAGTTGGGAGGGAAACCTATAATTCACCCCTCCACTTT. It encodes CASRGPVGRETYNSPLHF.

The chain is built from TRBV20-1 and TRBJ2-3; a weak D match, TRBD2 (6 bases). The germline CDR1 and CDR2 sequences are DFQATT and SNEGSKA (reference sequence). The CDR3 runs 15 residues. V was pared by 0 bases and J by 3 bases, with 13 bases between. CDR3: CSARDLRLGTDTQYF. The CDR3 bases are TGCAGTGCTAGAGATCTGAGACTAGGGACAGATACGCAGTATTTT.

This clonotype was counted between two and nine times. The rearrangement joins TRBV6-1 to TRBJ2-5; D unclear. Trimming pared 2 bases from V and 1 base from J, leaving 5 bases between. The CDR3 runs to 13 residues. Per the germline V gene, CDR1 is MNHNS and CDR2 is SASEGT. DNA for the CDR3: TGTGCCAGCAGTGAACAGCTCCAAGAGACCCAGTACTTC. It specifies CASSEQLQETQYF.

The chain recombines TRBV5-1 with TRBJ2-2; tentatively, D is TRBD1 (6 bases). The CDR3 extends over 15 amino acids. Per germline, CDR1 SGHRS and CDR2 YFSETQ. With 4 bases removed from V and 0 bases from J, the gap between germline ends came to 10 bases. The CDR3 reads CASSPRTANTGELFF. CDR3 DNA: TGCGCCAGCAGCCCTAGGACAGCGAACACCGGGGAGCTGTTTTTT.

V is TRBV5-6 and J is TRBJ2-3, with D hard to call. V was cut by 0 bases and J by 3 bases, with 8 bases left in between. Germline V CDR1 and CDR2: SGHDT, YYEEEE. The CDR3 is 14 amino acids. This CDR3 reads CASSLAMQTDTQYF. The CDR3 DNA reads TGTGCCAGCAGCTTGGCCATGCAGACAGATACGCAGTATTTT.

V usage is TRBV6-4 and J usage is TRBJ1-4; D gene ambiguous. V lost 5 bases and J lost 4, with 8 bases in between. CDR3 length: 13 amino acids. Germline-derived CDR1 and CDR2 are MRHNA and SNTAGT. The CDR3 sequence: CASSRTLNEKLFF. CDR3 in DNA: TGTGCCAGCAGTAGAACCCTTAATGAAAAACTGTTTTTT.

The V and J genes are TRBV11-2 and TRBJ2-5; 10 bases line up with TRBD1. CDR1 and CDR2 (germline): SGHAT, FQNNGV. Germline trimming cut 7 bases from V and 1 base from J; bases unmatched to any gene: 6. CDR3 length: 15 amino acids. CDR3 DNA: TGTGCCAGCACCCGACAGGGGGCTCGCCAAGAGACCCAGTACTTC. This translates into CASTRQGARQETQYF.

The chain couples TRBV2 to TRBJ1-5; the match to TRBD1 covers 7 bases. The V gene's germline CDR1 is SNHLY and CDR2 FYNNEI. This CDR3 is 15 amino acids long. J lost 1 base, V lost 6 bases, and 6 bases had no gene match. The CDR3 loop is CASRRDSGSNQPQHF. CDR3 bases: TGTGCCAGCAGACGGGACAGCGGGAGCAATCAGCCCCAGCATTTT. Complete variable domain (other parts from reference TRBV2 and TRBJ1-5): EPEVTQTPSHQVTQMGQEVILRCVPISNHLYFYWYRQILGQKVEFLVSFYNNEISEKSEIFDDQFSVERPDGSNFTLKIRSTKLEDSAMYFCASRRDSGSNQPQHFGDGTRLSIL.

This clonotype came up a few times. The chain employs TRBV2 and TRBJ2-3, with 11 bases identical to TRBD1. The CDR3 extends over 14 amino acids. The germline V gene encodes CDR1 SNHLY and CDR2 FYNNEI. V shed 5 bases and J 3 bases; nucleotides not matched to a gene: 1. CDR3 loop: CASSRDRGTDTQYF. CDR3 DNA: TGTGCCAGCAGTCGGGACAGGGGGACAGATACGCAGTATTTT.

This chain joins TRBV5-4 and TRBJ2-5; the D gene is possibly TRBD1 (7 bases). CDR1 SGHNT and CDR2 YYREEE come from the germline V gene (reference sequence). The CDR3 length is 15 residues. V gave up 4 bases and J gave up 1 base, with 14 bases separating them. The CDR3 DNA follows: TGTGCCAGCAGCCAAAACAGGGGAGGCCAAGAGACCCAGTACTTC. Residues: CASSQNRGGQETQYF.

The chain has TRBV27 and TRBJ2-5, with D unresolved. The germline V and J ends were trimmed by 6 bases and 0 bases, with 17 bases remaining between them. Germline-derived CDR1 and CDR2 are MNHEY and SMNVEV (reference sequence). The CDR3 totals 16 residues. As DNA, the CDR3 is TGTGCCAGCAGCAAACGCTTTGGCTTGTACCAAGAGACCCAGTACTTC. Its protein product is CASSKRFGLYQETQYF.

The chain is built from TRBV10-3 and TRBJ2-1, with TRBD2 matching over 8 bases. The junction had 3 bases not matched to a gene; V was cut back by 4 bases and J by 4 bases. Germline CDR1 reads ENHRY; CDR2 reads SYGVKD. The CDR3 has 14 amino acids. In DNA, the CDR3 is TGTGCCATCAGTGGCCAGCGGGAGTACAATGAGCAGTTCTTC. Protein product: CAISGQREYNEQFF.